These T cell receptor beta chains were read from a single sample in a study of T cells in narcolepsy. Sequencing used immunoSEQ multiplex PCR; TCRdb keeps in-frame clones, though not all of them. The data show some 32,000 clones, roughly 82% seen once. The sequenced sample consisted of CD45RA- memory CD4+ T cells from PBMCs. The origin of the receptors is a human donor with narcolepsy. Each CDR3 is given with its conserved first and last residue. D genes are given only for firm matches. For some rows the clone size is stated as once, few or many, or as a class when expanded; others skip it.

cdr3_nt cdr3_aa v_call clone_size j_call d_call
TGTGCCAGCTCACCATTGGCGGGGAACACTGAAGCTTTCTTT CASSPLAGNTEAFF TRBV18 - TRBJ1-1 -
TGTGCCACACGGACAGGGGGCAACTTC CATRTGGNF TRBV6-1 once TRBJ2-5 TRBD1
TGTGCCAGCAGCACCGGGACAGGGTTTGTCTACACCTTC CASSTGTGFVYTF TRBV7-9 - TRBJ1-2 TRBD1
TGTGCCAGCAGCACAGGGGCCTACGAGCAGTACTTC CASSTGAYEQYF TRBV2 - TRBJ2-7 TRBD1
TGTGCCAGCAGCGTCTGGTTGAACGGGAGGGGCTCCTACAATGAGCAGTTCTTC CASSVWLNGRGSYNEQFF TRBV9 few TRBJ2-1 TRBD2
TGTGCCAGCAGCTCGGACCTACAGGGAGGCTATGGCTACACCTTC CASSSDLQGGYGYTF TRBV5-4 - TRBJ1-2 -
TGTGCCAGCCCATCCTGGGGTATGAACACTGAAGCTTTCTTT CASPSWGMNTEAFF TRBV27 - TRBJ1-1 -
TGTGCCTGGAGTGTCGCCGGGACAGGGGTGGATGAGCAGTTCTTC CAWSVAGTGVDEQFF TRBV30 - TRBJ2-1 TRBD1
TGTGCCAGCTCACCGACGAGCCGGGATGGTGTCTACACCTTC CASSPTSRDGVYTF TRBV18 - TRBJ1-2 -
TGTGCCAGCAGTTTATCTCACCGGCTCAACAGCTCCTACAATGAGCAGTTCTTC CASSLSHRLNSSYNEQFF TRBV28 few TRBJ2-1 -
TGTGCCAGCAGCGGGCGAGGTCAGCCCCAGCATTTT CASSGRGQPQHF TRBV5-6 - TRBJ1-5 -
TGTGCCAGCTCACCGAACAGATACAATGAGCAGTTCTTC CASSPNRYNEQFF TRBV18 - TRBJ2-1 -
TGTGCCTGGAGAGTAGCGGGGGGAGGTGAGACCCAGTACTTC CAWRVAGGGETQYF TRBV30 few TRBJ2-5 TRBD2
TGTGCCAGCTCGCGGGGGAATGAGCAGTTCTTC CASSRGNEQFF TRBV18 - TRBJ2-1 TRBD2
TGTGCCAGCAGCTCCTTCCCCCCGGGGACCAATTACAATGAGCAGTTCTTC CASSSFPPGTNYNEQFF TRBV7-6 - TRBJ2-1 -
TGTGCCAGCAGTTCGACCTACGAGCAGTACTTC CASSSTYEQYF TRBV28 - TRBJ2-7 -